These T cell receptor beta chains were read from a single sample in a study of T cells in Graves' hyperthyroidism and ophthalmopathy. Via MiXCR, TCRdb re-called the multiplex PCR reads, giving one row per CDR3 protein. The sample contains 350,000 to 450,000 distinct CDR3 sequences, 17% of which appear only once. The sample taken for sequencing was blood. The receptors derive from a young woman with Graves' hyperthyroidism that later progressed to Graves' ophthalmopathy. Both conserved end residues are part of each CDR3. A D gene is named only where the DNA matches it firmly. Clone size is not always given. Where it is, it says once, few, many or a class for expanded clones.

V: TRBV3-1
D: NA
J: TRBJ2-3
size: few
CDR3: CASSHTPPSESTDTQYF
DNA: TGTGCCAGCAGCCACACCCCCCCTAGCGAGAGCACAGATACGCAGTATTTT

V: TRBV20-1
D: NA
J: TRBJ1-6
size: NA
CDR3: CSAARFISYNSPLHF
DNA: TGCAGTGCTGCAAGGTTCATCTCCTATAATTCACCCCTCCACTTT

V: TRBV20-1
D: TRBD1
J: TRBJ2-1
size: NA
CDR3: CSAEDRGRLLNNEQFF
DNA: TGCAGTGCAGAGGACAGGGGCCGGTTACTTAACAATGAGCAGTTCTTC

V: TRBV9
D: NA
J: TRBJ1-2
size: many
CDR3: CASSVAQNLNYGYTF
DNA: TGTGCCAGCAGCGTAGCCCAAAACCTTAACTATGGCTACACCTTC

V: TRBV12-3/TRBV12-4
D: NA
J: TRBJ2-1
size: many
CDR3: CASSFRAVDGWAHEQFF
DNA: TGTGCCAGCAGTTTTCGGGCGGTCGATGGATGGGCACATGAGCAGTTCTTC

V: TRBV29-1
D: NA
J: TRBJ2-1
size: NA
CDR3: CSVEVMGAVSYNEQFF
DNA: TGCAGCGTTGAAGTGATGGGGGCGGTGTCCTACAATGAGCAGTTCTTC

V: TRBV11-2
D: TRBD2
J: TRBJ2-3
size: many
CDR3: CASSFLASGSTDTQYF
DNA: TGTGCCAGCAGCTTTCTGGCCAGCGGGAGTACAGATACGCAGTATTTT

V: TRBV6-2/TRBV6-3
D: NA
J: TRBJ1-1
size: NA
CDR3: CASRIPGAPGAFF
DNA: TGTGCCAGCAGGATACCGGGGGCCCCCGGGGCTTTCTTT

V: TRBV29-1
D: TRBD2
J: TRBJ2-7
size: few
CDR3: CSVEDSRGLAGVEQYF
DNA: TGCAGCGTTGAAGACTCCCGCGGCCTAGCGGGAGTCGAGCAGTACTTC

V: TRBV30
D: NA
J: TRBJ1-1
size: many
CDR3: CAWRARGIRTEAFF
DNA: TGTGCCTGGAGGGCGAGGGGCATAAGGACTGAAGCTTTCTTT

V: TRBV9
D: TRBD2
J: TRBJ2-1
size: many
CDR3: CASSVGSREGPNEQFF
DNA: TGTGCCAGCAGCGTAGGTTCGCGGGAGGGTCCCAATGAGCAGTTCTTC

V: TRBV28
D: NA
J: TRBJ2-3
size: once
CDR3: CASRAAGLSTDTQYF
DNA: TGTGCCAGCAGGGCGGCGGGACTGAGCACAGATACGCAGTATTTT

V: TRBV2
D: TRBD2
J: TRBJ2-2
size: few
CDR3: CASSGLAGATAELFF
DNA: TGTGCCAGCAGTGGACTAGCGGGAGCCACGGCGGAGCTGTTTTTT

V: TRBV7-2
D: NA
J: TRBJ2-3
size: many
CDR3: CASSIGPHPDTQYF
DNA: TGTGCCAGCAGCATCGGACCCCATCCAGATACGCAGTATTTT

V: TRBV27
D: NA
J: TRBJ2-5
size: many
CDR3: CASSFEYQETQYF
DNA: TGTGCCAGCAGTTTCGAGTACCAAGAGACCCAGTACTTC

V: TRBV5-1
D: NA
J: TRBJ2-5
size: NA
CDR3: CASSRTGSRQETQYF
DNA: TGCGCCAGCAGCCGGACGGGGTCGCGACAAGAGACCCAGTACTTC

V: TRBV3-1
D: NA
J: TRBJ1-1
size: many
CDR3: CASSQGGVGAFF
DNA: TGTGCCAGCAGCCAAGGTGGGGTCGGGGCTTTCTTT

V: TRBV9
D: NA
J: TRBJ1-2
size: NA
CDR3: CASSLYGYTF
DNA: TGTGCCAGCAGCCTCTATGGCTACACCTTC

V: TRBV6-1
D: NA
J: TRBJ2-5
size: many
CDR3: CASSLGHLQETQYF
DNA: TGTGCCAGCAGCCTGGGACACCTCCAAGAGACCCAGTACTTC

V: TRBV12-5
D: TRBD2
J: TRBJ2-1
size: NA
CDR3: CASGRSSGSQSGNEQFF
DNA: TGTGCTAGTGGCCGATCTAGCGGGAGTCAGTCGGGGAATGAGCAGTTCTTC

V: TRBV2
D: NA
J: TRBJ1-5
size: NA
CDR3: CASSDRTSYQPQHF
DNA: TGTGCCAGCAGTGATCGAACCAGCTATCAGCCCCAGCATTTT

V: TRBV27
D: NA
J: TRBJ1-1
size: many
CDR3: CASSSVLNTEAFF
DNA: TGTGCCAGCAGTTCCGTCCTCAACACTGAAGCTTTCTTT

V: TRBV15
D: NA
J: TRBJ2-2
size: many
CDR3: CATREDGGAVTGELFF
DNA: TGTGCCACCCGGGAAGATGGGGGAGCGGTGACCGGGGAGCTGTTTTTT

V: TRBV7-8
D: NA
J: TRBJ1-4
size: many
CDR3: CASSYSQDPTNEKLFF
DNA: TGTGCCAGCAGCTACAGCCAGGACCCAACTAATGAAAAACTGTTTTTT

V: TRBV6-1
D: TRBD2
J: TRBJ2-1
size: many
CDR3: CASSHSGRLAANEQFF
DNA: TGTGCCAGCAGCCATAGCGGGAGGCTTGCGGCGAATGAGCAGTTCTTC

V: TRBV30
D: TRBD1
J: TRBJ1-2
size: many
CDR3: CAWRDRGRYGYTF
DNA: TGTGCCTGGAGGGACAGGGGGCGTTATGGCTACACCTTC

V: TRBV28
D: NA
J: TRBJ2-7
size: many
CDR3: CASLDPRVSYEQYF
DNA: TGTGCCAGCCTAGACCCAAGGGTGTCCTACGAGCAGTACTTC

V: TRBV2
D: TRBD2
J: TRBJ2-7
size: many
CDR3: CASSEVGGGVMHEQYF
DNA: TGTGCCAGCAGTGAAGTCGGCGGGGGGGTAATGCACGAGCAGTACTTC

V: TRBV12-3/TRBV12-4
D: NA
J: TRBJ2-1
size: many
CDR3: CASQAQASSYNEQFF
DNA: TGTGCCAGCCAGGCCCAGGCTAGCTCCTACAATGAGCAGTTCTTC

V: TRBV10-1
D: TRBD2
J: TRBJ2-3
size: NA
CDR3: CASSAYLAGTDTQYF
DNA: TGCGCCAGCAGTGCTTACCTAGCGGGAACAGATACGCAGTATTTT

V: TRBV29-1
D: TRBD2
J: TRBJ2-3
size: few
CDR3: CSVEAGGGTDTQYF
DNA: TGCAGCGTTGAGGCGGGGGGCGGCACAGATACGCAGTATTTT

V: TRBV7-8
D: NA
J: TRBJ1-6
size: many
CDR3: CASAMGTEKNSPLHF
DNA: TGTGCCAGCGCCATGGGGACGGAAAAAAATTCACCCCTCCACTTT

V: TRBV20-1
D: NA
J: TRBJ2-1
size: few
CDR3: CSASPGRLSSYNEQFF
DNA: TGCAGTGCTAGTCCAGGGCGGCTAAGCTCCTACAATGAGCAGTTCTTC

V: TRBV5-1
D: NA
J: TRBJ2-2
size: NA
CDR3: CASSLEVANTGELFF
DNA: TGCGCCAGCAGCTTGGAAGTTGCGAACACCGGGGAGCTGTTTTTT

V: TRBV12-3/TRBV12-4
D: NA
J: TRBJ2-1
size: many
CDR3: CASSLAPTLSSYNEQFF
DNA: TGTGCCAGCAGTTTAGCTCCGACCTTGAGCTCCTACAATGAGCAGTTCTTC

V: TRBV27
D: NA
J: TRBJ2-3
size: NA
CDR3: CASSSDPTRYTDTQYF
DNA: TGTGCCAGCAGTTCGGACCCGACACGTTACACAGATACGCAGTATTTT

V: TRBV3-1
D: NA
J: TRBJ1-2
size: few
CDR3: CASSPGFNYGYTF
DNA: TGTGCCAGCAGCCCAGGGTTTAACTATGGCTACACCTTC

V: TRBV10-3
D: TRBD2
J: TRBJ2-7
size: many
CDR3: CAISEPSSGGAFAEQYF
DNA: TGTGCCATCAGTGAGCCCTCTAGCGGGGGGGCCTTCGCCGAGCAGTACTTC

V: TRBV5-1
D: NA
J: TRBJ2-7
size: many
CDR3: CASSYGGPNYEQYF
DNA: TGCGCCAGCAGCTACGGCGGGCCGAACTACGAGCAGTACTTC

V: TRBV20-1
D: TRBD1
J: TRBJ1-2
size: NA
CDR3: CSARREGAEYGYTF
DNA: TGCAGTGCTAGGAGGGAGGGGGCTGAGTATGGCTACACCTTC

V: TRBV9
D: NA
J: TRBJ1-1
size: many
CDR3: CASSDGPTNTEAFF
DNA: TGTGCCAGCAGCGACGGACCTACGAACACTGAAGCTTTCTTT

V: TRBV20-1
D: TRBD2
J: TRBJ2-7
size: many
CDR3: CSANYAGDEQYF
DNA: TGCAGTGCTAACTATGCGGGGGACGAGCAGTACTTC